This T cell receptor (beta chain) was identified in a study of T cell clonality in common variable immunodeficiency. V was clipped by 1 base and J by 0 bases, with 13 bases between them. Germline CDR1 and CDR2: DFQATT and SNEGSKA (reference sequence). This CDR3 comprises 17 residues. By sample share, this clone is medium-sized. Its matching antigen is unknown. The read is 3 residues too short to cover the CDR3 end, so that end is filled in from the germline J gene. Profiled with immunoSEQ multiplex PCR; TCRdb holds only in-frame clones, not every one. Observed in the sample are 55,000 to 65,000 clones, none of them singletons. Patients and controls were mostly of Caucasian heritage. Notes on the study in general: Compared with healthy controls, CVID subjects showed increased TCRbeta clonality, mostly in about a third.

The sequence was collected from a person between 18 and 75 years old in good health. The V gene is TRBV20-1, the J gene TRBJ2-6; D may be TRBD1 (5 bases). Sequencing used peripheral blood mononuclear cells. Partial CDR3 DNA: TGCAGTGCTAGAGTGACAGAGTTCGGCTCTGGGGCCAACGTC. Translating it yields CSARVTEFGSGANV. The full CDR3 reads CSARVTEFGSGANVLTF.